This record looks at one T cell receptor (beta chain) sequence and its context. The sample belongs to a study of OX40 agonist ivuxolimab in advanced cancers. Study in general: A male proportion of approximately 80% was recorded, with mean age approximately 56 years and range roughly 20 to 85.

The assay was immunoSEQ multiplex PCR, and TCRdb's table has in-frame clones only and misses some. The sample shows 60,000 to 65,000 clones, 80% to 90% of them seen only once. No patient had autoimmune disease or received systemic immunosuppression. Germline values: CDR1 SNHLY, CDR2 FYNNEI. The trim removed 4 bases at V and 4 bases at J, leaving 5 bases unmatched. The CDR3 is made up of 15 amino acids. V usage is TRBV2 and J usage is TRBJ2-1, with TRBD2 identical over 9 bases. The input for sequencing was CD4+ or CD8+ T cells sorted from blood, taken in a trial of the OX40 agonist ivuxolimab. The clonotype was recovered from an adult with an advanced solid tumor such as melanoma, head and neck, liver or kidney cancer. CDR3: CASSGGSGGYNEQFF. CDR3 coding DNA: TGTGCCAGCAGTGGGGGTAGCGGGGGTTACAATGAGCAGTTCTTC.